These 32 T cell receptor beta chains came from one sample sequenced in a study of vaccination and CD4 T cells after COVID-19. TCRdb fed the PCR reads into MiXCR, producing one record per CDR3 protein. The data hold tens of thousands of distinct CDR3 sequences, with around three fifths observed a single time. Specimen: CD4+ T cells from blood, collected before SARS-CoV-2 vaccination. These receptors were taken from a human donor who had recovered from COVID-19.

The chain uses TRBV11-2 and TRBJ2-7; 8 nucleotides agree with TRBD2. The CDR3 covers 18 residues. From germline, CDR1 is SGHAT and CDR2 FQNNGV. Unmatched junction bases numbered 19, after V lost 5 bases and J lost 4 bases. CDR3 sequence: CASSPNVAGGFSGYEQYF. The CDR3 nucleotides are TGTGCCAGCAGCCCTAATGTGGCGGGAGGTTTCTCCGGGTACGAGCAGTACTTC. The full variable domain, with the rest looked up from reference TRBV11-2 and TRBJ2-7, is EAGVAQSPRYKIIEKRQSVAFWCNPISGHATLYWYQQILGQGPKLLIQFQNNGVVDDSQLPKDRFSAERLKGVDSTLKIQPAKLEDSAVYLCASSPNVAGGFSGYEQYFGPGTRLTVT.

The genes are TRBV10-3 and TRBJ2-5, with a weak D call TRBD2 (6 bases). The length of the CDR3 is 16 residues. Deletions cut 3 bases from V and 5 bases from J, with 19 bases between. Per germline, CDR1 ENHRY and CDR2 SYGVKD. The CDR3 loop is CAISDSSRDGTETQYF. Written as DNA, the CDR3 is TGTGCCATCAGTGATTCATCCAGGGATGGGACTGAGACCCAGTACTTC.

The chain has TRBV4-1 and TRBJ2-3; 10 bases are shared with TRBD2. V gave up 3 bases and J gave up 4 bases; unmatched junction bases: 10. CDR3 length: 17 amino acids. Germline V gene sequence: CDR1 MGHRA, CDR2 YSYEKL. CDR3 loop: CASSHERLAGAPDTQYF. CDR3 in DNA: TGCGCCAGCAGCCACGAAAGGCTAGCGGGAGCACCAGATACGCAGTATTTT.

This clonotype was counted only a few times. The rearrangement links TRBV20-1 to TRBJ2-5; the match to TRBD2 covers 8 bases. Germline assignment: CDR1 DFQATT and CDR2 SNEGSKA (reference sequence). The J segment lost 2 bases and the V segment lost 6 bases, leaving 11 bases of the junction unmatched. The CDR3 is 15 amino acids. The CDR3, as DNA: TGCAGTGCCGTAACGTGGACTAGCATACAAGAGACCCAGTACTTC. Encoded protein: CSAVTWTSIQETQYF.

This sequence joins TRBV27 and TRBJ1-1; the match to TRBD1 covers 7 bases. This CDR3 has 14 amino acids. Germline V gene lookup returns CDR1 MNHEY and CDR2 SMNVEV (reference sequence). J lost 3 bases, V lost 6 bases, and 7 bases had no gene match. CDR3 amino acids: CASRLNRGDTEAFF. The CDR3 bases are TGTGCCAGCAGATTGAACAGGGGTGACACTGAAGCTTTCTTT.

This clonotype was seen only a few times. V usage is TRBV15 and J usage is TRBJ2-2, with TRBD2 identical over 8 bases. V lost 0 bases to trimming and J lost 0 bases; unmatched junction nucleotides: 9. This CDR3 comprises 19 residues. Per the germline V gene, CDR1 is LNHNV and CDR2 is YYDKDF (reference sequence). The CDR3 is CATSRDFRGRTSNTGELFF. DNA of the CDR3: TGTGCCACCAGCAGAGATTTTCGCGGGAGGACATCGAACACCGGGGAGCTGTTTTTT.

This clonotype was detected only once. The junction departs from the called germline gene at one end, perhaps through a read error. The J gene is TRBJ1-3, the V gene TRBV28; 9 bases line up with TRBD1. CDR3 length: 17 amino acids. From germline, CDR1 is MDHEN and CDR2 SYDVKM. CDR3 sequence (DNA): TGTGCCAACAGTAGACCGGGACAGGGACACTCTGGAAACACCATATATTTT. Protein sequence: CANSRPGQGHSGNTIYF.

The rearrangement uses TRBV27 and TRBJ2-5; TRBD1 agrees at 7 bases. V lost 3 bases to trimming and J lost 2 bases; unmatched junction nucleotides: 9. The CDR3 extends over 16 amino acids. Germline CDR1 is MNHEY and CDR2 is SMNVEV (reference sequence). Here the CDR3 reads CASSFLAGGGQETQYF. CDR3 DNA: TGTGCCAGCAGTTTTCTGGCAGGGGGTGGGCAAGAGACCCAGTACTTC.

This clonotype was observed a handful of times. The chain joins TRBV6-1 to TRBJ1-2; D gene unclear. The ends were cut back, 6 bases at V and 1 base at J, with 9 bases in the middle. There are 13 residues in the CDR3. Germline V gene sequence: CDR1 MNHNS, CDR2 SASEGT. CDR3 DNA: TGTGCCAGCAGCCGCGACCGTAACTATGGCTACACCTTC. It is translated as CASSRDRNYGYTF.

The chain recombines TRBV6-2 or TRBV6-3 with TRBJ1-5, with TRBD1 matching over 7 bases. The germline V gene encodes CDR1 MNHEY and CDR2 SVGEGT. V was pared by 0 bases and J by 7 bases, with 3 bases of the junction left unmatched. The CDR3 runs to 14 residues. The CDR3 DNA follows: TGTGCCAGCAGTTACTCGACAGGGTGGCAGCCCCAGCATTTT. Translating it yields CASSYSTGWQPQHF.

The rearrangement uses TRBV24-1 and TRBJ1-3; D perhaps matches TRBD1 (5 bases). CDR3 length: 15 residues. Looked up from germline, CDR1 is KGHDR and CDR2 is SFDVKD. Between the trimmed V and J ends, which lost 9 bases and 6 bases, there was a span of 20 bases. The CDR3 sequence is CATSSVGQGQNTIYF. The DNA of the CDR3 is TGTGCCACCTCCAGCGTGGGGCAGGGTCAAAACACCATATATTTT.

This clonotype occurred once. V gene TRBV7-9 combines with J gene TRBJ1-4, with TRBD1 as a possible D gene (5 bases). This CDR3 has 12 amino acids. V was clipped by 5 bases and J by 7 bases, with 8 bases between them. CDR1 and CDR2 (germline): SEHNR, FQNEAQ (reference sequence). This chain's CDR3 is CASSRGAEKLFF. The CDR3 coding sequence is TGTGCCAGCAGCCGAGGGGCTGAAAAACTGTTTTTT.

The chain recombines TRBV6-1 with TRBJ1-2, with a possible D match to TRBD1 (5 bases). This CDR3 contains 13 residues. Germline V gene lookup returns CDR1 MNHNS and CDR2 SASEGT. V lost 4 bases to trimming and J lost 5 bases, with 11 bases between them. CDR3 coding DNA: TGTGCCAGCAGTGTTGCAGGGTCGTATGGCTACACCTTC. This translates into CASSVAGSYGYTF.

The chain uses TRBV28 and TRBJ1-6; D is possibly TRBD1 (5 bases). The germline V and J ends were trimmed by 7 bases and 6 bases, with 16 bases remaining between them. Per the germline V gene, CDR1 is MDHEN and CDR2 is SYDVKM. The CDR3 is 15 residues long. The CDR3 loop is CASTSPGDRNSPLHF. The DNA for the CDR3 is TGTGCCAGCACCTCCCCGGGGGACCGTAATTCACCCCTCCACTTT.

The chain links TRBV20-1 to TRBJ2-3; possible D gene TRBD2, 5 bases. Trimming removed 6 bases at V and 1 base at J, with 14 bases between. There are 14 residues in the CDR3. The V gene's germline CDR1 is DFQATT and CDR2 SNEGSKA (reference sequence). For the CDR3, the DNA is TGCAGTGCCGGGTGGGGAGTAGGCACAGATACGCAGTATTTT. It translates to CSAGWGVGTDTQYF.

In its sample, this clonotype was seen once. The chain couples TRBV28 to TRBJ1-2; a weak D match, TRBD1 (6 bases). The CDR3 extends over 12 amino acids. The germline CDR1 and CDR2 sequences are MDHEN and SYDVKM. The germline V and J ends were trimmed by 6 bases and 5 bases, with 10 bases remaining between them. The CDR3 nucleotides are TGTGCCAGCAGCGTCCAGGGGTATGGCTACACCTTC. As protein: CASSVQGYGYTF.

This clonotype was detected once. The CDR3 DNA reads as TGTGCCAGCAGCGCCGGTTTGGACAATGAGCAGTTCTTC. It specifies CASSAGLDNEQFF. This chain connects TRBV7-3 to TRBJ2-1; no clear D gene. V lost 5 bases, J lost 5 bases, and 10 bases lay in between. The CDR3 spans 13 residues. Germline-derived CDR1 and CDR2 are SGHTA and FQGTGA.

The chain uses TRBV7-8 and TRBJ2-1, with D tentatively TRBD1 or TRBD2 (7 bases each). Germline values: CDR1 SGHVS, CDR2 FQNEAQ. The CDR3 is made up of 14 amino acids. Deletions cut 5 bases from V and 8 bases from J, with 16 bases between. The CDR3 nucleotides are TGTGCCAGCAGCCGCAGGGGGGGCTGGTATGAGCAGTTCTTC. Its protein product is CASSRRGGWYEQFF. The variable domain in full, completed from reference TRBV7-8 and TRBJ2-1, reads GAGVSQSPRYKVAKRGQDVALRCDPISGHVSLFWYQQALGQGPEFLTYFQNEAQLDKSGLPSDRFFAERPEGSVSTLKIQRTQQEDSAVYLCASSRRGGWYEQFFGPGTRLTVL.

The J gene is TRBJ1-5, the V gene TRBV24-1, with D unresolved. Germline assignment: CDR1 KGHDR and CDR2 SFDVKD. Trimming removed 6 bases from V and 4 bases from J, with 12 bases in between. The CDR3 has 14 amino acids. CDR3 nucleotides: TGTGCCACCAGTTCCGGGCCAGCTAATCAGCCCCAGCATTTT. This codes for CATSSGPANQPQHF.

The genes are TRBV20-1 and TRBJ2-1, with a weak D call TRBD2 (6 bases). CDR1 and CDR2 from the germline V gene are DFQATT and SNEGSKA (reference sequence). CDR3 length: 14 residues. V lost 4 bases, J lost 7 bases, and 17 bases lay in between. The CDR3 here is CSATGSASVNEQFF. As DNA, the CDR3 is TGCAGTGCTACCGGGAGTGCCTCTGTGAATGAGCAGTTCTTC.

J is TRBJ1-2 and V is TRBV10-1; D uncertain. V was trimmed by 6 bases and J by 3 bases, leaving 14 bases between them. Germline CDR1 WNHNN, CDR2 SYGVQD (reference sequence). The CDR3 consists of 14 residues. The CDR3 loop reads CASSPGSVDYGYTF. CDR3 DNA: TGCGCCAGCAGCCCCGGCTCGGTAGACTATGGCTACACCTTC.

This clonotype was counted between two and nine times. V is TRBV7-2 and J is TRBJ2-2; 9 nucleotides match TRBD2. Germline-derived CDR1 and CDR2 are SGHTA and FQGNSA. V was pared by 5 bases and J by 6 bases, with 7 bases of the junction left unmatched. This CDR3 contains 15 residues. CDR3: CASSAPSGIAGELFF. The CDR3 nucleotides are TGTGCCAGCAGCGCCCCTAGCGGGATTGCCGGGGAGCTGTTTTTT.

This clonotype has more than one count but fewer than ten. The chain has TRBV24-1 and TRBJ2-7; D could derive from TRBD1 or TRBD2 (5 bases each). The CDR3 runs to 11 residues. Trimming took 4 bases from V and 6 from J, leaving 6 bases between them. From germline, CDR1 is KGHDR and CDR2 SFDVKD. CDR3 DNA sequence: TGTGCCACCAGTGACGGGGCCGAGCAGTACTTC. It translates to CATSDGAEQYF.

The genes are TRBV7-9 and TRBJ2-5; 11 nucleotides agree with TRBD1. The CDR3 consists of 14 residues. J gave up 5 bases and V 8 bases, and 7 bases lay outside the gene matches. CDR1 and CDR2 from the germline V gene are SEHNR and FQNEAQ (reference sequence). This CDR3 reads CASLSGQGDETQYF. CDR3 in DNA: TGTGCCAGCCTTTCGGGACAGGGGGACGAGACCCAGTACTTC.

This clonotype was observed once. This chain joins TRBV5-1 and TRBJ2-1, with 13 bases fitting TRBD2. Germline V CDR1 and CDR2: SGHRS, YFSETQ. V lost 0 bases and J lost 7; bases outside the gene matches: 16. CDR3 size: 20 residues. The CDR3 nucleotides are TGCGCCAGCAGCTTGGAAGGGTCACTACTAGCGGGAGGGCCAGGTAATGAGCAGTTCTTC. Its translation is CASSLEGSLLAGGPGNEQFF.

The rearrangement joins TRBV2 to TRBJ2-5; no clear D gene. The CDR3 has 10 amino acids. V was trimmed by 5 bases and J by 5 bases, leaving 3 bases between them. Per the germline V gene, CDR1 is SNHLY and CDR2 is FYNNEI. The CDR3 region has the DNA TGTGCCAGCAGTCGGGAGACCCAGTACTTC. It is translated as CASSRETQYF.

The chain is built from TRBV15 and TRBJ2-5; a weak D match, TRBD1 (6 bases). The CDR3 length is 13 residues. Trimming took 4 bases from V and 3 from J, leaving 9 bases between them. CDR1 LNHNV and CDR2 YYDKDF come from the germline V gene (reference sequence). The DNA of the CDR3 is TGTGCCACCAGCACAGGACAGAAAGAGACCCAGTACTTC. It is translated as CATSTGQKETQYF.

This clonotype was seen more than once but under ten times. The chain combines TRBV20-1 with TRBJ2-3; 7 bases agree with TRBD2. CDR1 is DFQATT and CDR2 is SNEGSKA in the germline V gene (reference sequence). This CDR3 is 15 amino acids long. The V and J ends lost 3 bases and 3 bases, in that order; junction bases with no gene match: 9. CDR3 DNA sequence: TGCAGTGCTAGCTTGGGGGGAGGGGCAACAGATACGCAGTATTTT. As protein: CSASLGGGATDTQYF.

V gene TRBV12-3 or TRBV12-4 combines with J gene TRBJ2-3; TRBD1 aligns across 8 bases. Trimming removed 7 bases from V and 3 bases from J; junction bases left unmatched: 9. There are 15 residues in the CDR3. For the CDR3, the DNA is TGTGCCAGCACCCAACAGGGGGTAGTGACAGATACGCAGTATTTT. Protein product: CASTQQGVVTDTQYF.

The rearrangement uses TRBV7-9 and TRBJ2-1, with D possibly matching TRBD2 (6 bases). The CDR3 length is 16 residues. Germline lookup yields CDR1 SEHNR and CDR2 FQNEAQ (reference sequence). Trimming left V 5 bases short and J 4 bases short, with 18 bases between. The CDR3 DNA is TGTGCCAGCAGCCCACGGATTGGGACTTTATACAATGAGCAGTTCTTC. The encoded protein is CASSPRIGTLYNEQFF.

CDR3 sequence: CSARREGATDGNTIYF. In DNA, the CDR3 is TGCAGTGCTAGACGAGAGGGTGCGACCGACGGAAACACCATATATTTT. The chain uses TRBV20-1 and TRBJ1-3; D is undetermined. CDR1 and CDR2 from the germline V gene are DFQATT and SNEGSKA (reference sequence). This CDR3 is built from 16 residues. V gave up 2 bases and J gave up 4 bases, with 18 bases separating them.

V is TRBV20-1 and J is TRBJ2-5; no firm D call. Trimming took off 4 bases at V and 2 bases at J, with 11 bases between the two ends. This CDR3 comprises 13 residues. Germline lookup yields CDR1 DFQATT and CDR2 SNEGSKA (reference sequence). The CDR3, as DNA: TGCAGTGCTAACTCTGATATTCAAGAGACCCAGTACTTC. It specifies CSANSDIQETQYF.